This T cell receptor (beta chain) was captured in a study of neurological immune-mediated disorders. This clonotype has a count of ten or more. Over 180 million TCR-beta sequences from 15-18 subjects came from every sequencing run. TCRdb fed the 5' RACE reads into MiXCR, producing one record per CDR3 protein. The data contain about 50,000 distinct CDR3 sequences, 10% of them singletons. Germline CDR1 is SGHDT and CDR2 is YYEEEE. This CDR3 has 13 residues. Trimming removed 4 bases at V and 4 bases at J, with 11 bases between. The chain combines TRBV5-6 with TRBJ1-1; D gene ambiguous. Specimen: PBMCs. The sequence came from a woman between 35 and 50 years old with HTLV-1-associated myelopathy (HAM/TSP). CDR3 sequence reads: CASSPVEGTEAFF. CDR3 sequence (DNA): TGTGCCAGCAGCCCGGTAGAGGGCACTGAAGCTTTCTTT.